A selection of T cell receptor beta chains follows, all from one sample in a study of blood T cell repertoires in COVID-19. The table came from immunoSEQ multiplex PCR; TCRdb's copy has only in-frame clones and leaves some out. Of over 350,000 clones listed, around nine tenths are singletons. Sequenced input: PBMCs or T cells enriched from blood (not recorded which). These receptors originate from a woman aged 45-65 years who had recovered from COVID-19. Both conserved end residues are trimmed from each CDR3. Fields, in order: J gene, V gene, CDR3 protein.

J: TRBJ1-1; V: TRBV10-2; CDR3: ACWAGTEAF
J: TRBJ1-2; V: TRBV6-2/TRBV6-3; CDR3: ASSYSGGRPLNYGYT
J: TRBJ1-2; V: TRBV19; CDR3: ASSMGGSNYGYT
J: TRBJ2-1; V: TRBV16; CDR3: ASTETRDRFF
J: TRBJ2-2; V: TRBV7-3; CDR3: ASSETPAGDPGELF
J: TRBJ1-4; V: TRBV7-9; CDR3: ASSLQGGWANEKLF
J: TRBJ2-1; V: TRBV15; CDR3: ATRTVYSYNEQF
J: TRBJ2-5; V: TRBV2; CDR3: ASRLAGSKETQY
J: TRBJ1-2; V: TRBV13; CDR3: ASSLVGRGHGYT
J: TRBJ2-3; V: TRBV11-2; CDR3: ASSIAAWGGRGDTQY
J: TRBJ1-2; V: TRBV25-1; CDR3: ASSDEDRGRYGYT
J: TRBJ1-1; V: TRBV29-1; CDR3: SVTGGNTEAF
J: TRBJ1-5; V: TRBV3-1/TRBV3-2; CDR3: ASSQGQGGTQPQH
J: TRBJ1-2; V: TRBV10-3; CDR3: AIREDRRDRGLANYGYT
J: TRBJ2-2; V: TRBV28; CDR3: ASGGSPGMELF
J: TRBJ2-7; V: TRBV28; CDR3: ASSSGWSYEQY
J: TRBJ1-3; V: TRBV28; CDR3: ASSFDGIIGNTIY